A selection of T cell receptor beta chains follows, all from one sample in a study of T cell responses to AZD1222 COVID-19 vaccine. The table came from immunoSEQ multiplex PCR; TCRdb's copy has only in-frame clones and leaves some out. This sample has roughly 150,000 clones, with about nine tenths found just once. This material consisted of peripheral blood, taken on day 0 of AZD1222 vaccination. The origin of the receptors is an adult in good health. The CDR3 runs from the conserved cysteine through the conserved F or W. A D gene is named only where the DNA matches it firmly. Clone size is not always given. Where it is, it says once, few, many or a class for expanded clones.

V gene	J gene	clone size	D gene	CDR3 DNA	CDR3 protein
TRBV28	TRBJ2-7	-	TRBD1	TGTGCCAGCAGTTTCCCACTAAAGATGACAGGGGCTCCGAATCCCTACGAGCAGTACTTC	CASSFPLKMTGAPNPYEQYF
TRBV4-3	TRBJ1-1	-	TRBD1	TGCGCCAGCAGCCCGTCCAGGGGGGGAGCCACTGAAGCTTTCTTT	CASSPSRGGATEAFF
TRBV5-8	TRBJ2-7	once	-	TGTGCCAGCAGCTTTTCCTACGAGCAGTACTTC	CASSFSYEQYF
TRBV9	TRBJ2-6	-	-	TGTGCCAGCAGCGCACGTACATCTGGGGCCAACGTCCTGACTTTC	CASSARTSGANVLTF
TRBV7-9	TRBJ2-1	-	-	TGTGCCAGCAGCTTCCTACTACCGGGGGAGCAGTTCTTC	CASSFLLPGEQFF
TRBV27	TRBJ2-7	-	-	TGTGCCAGCAGTCCTCGGATTAGCTCCTACGAGCAGTACTTC	CASSPRISSYEQYF
TRBV29-1	TRBJ1-3	-	-	TGCAGCGCTCGGGCCGCCTCTGGAAACACCATATATTTT	CSARAASGNTIYF
TRBV3-1/TRBV3-2	TRBJ2-7	-	-	TGTGCCAGCAGCCAAGATCGGCAGGACGAGCAGTACTTC	CASSQDRQDEQYF
TRBV27	TRBJ1-1	-	-	TGTGCCAGCAGTTTAAGGGTATGGTCTGAAGCTTTCTTT	CASSLRVWSEAFF
TRBV18	TRBJ1-1	once	-	TGTGCCAGCTCACCCAGGGTGGTGACAGGGAACACTGAAGCTTTCTTT	CASSPRVVTGNTEAFF
TRBV20-1	TRBJ2-5	-	-	TGCAGTGCCACTAGGGAGACCCAGTACTTC	CSATRETQYF